Sequencing of this TCR beta chain was carried out in a study of blood T cell repertoires in COVID-19 (dated by TCRdb to the early 2020s). Regarding the study in general: Samples covering the acute and convalescent phases of COVID-19 were provided by collaborators in the United States, Italy and Spain. Samples came from the ongoing ImmuneRACE study (first 160 participants) plus 1,254 subjects from 6 global collaborators. The repertoires were made available in a free public database intended to serve as a resource for research on the immune response to SARS-CoV-2. Sample metadata almost always included a de-identified subject ID, COVID-19 status, age in years and sex. The prospective study material was composed of cDNA or gDNA derived from T cells, B-cell-depleted T cells, or PBMCs. Where available, HLA class I and class II types were taken from metadata supplied by the sample provider and were not determined by assay-based typing. Subjects who had been exposed to COVID-19, were actively infected with it, or had recovered from it provided the deeply sampled blood TCRbeta repertoires that made up the dataset. Study-wide conclusions, independent of this receptor: How much clinical and demographic metadata was included differed by source and by participant, and the metadata was provided uncurated.

Participants in the prospective study were aged 18 to 89 years, lived in under 30 United States geographic areas, and enrolled through a virtual design. In the prospective study, cohorts were assigned on the basis of participant-reported clinical history obtained from a screening survey and a study questionnaire. Each participant in the prospective study had whole blood, serum and a nasopharyngeal or oropharyngeal swab collected by mobile phlebotomists. Additional blood draws and questionnaires over an approximately two-month period could optionally be provided by prospective study participants. Before DNA extraction, prospective study blood samples were shipped either frozen or at room temperature. TCRbeta CDR3 regions were amplified from genomic DNA by means of the immunoSEQ Assay, a bias-controlled multiplex PCR. The source study handled its data this way. Nucleated cell counts per sample were estimated from amplification of reference gene primers within the assay. To quantify the absolute abundance of each unique TCRbeta CDR3 rearrangement, sequence reads were collapsed and filtered. For each sample, productive Simpson clonality was calculated as the square root of Simpson's diversity index over productive rearrangements. The table comes from immuneACCESS by way of TCRdb, which keeps in-frame sequences with V and J called. Part of the clones is missing from these tables; in studies checked, under half for an unresolved V gene and the rest for unknown reasons. D and trimming come from the DNA, and the V and J calls and clone size come from that table. The sample records 150,000 to 200,000 clones, approximately 86% of which are singletons. Clones ranked in the top ten supply around 5.2% of the sample.

From a lookup of the germline V gene (reference sequence), CDR1 and CDR2 are LGHDT and YNNKEL. V loses 3 bases of germline sequence and J loses 0 bases, and the interval between the two ends is 9 bases. The CDR3 measures 15 amino acids from cysteine to phenylalanine. Solely the CDR3 DNA is kept, with 45 bases framed from the first base. With regard to this clone: Its antigen is unknown. Base qualities are not provided; no much larger clone lies one nucleotide away.

The V and J segments used are TRBV3-1 (or the pseudogene TRBV3-2) and TRBJ1-3; no D gene can be assigned with confidence. The TCR sequence derives from a woman aged 55 to 70 with acute COVID-19. Sequences were obtained from PBMCs or T cells enriched from blood (not recorded which). The DNA sequence follows: TGTGCCAGCAGCCAGCCAGGTGTCTCTGGAAACACCATATATTTT. Translated, this gives CASSQPGVSGNTIYF.